The 32 T cell receptor beta chains presented below share a single source sample, sequenced in a study of blood T cell repertoires in COVID-19. The assay was immunoSEQ multiplex PCR, and TCRdb's table has in-frame clones only and misses some. The sample lists about 73,000 clones, 75% to 90% occurring once. Sequences were obtained from peripheral blood. These receptors were taken from a man at least 80 years old with acute or convalescent COVID-19.

The J gene is TRBJ1-2, the V gene TRBV3-1 (or the pseudogene TRBV3-2), with 8 bases lining up with TRBD1. Germline values: CDR1 LGHDT, CDR2 YNNKEL (reference sequence). J lost 5 bases, V lost 0 bases, and 14 bases had no gene match. The CDR3 length is 18 residues. CDR3 region: CASSQDFRQGKVGYGYTF. As DNA, the CDR3 is TGTGCCAGCAGCCAAGATTTCAGACAGGGGAAGGTGGGGTATGGCTACACCTTC.

The V gene is TRBV11-2, the J gene TRBJ2-5, with TRBD1 identical over 11 bases. Germline assignment: CDR1 SGHAT and CDR2 FQNNGV. This CDR3 spans 14 amino acids. Losses at the gene ends were 4 bases for V and 4 bases for J; bases not matched to a gene: 2. The CDR3 DNA reads TGTGCCAGCAGCTCCGGGACAGGGGGAGAGACCCAGTACTTC. Translated, it gives CASSSGTGGETQYF.

This clone was counted a single time. The chain recombines TRBV3-1 (or the pseudogene TRBV3-2) with TRBJ2-5; the D is unclear. V dropped 2 bases and J dropped 4 bases, with 2 bases sitting between them. Germline V gives CDR1 LGHDT, CDR2 YNNKEL (reference sequence). There are 11 residues in the CDR3. The CDR3 region has the DNA TGTGCCAGCAGCCAACGAGAGACCCAGTACTTC. It is translated as CASSQRETQYF.

The gene calls are TRBV7-6 and TRBJ2-7; 8 bases are a match to TRBD1. The CDR3 loop spans 15 amino acids. Per germline, CDR1 SGHVS and CDR2 FNYEAQ. V trimming: 1 base; J trimming: 5 bases; junction bases outside the gene matches: 7. The CDR3 sequence is CASSLGSGGYHEQYF. In DNA, the CDR3 is TGTGCCAGCAGCTTAGGGTCAGGGGGCTACCACGAGCAGTACTTC.

The rearrangement joins TRBV19 to TRBJ1-1; a possible D gene is TRBD1 (5 bases). Between the trimmed V and J ends, which lost 7 bases and 3 bases, there was a span of 12 bases. The V gene's germline CDR1 is LNHDA and CDR2 SQIVND (reference sequence). This CDR3 contains 13 residues. This CDR3 is CASTTGGYTEAFF. The CDR3, as DNA: TGTGCCAGTACCACGGGGGGGTACACTGAAGCTTTCTTT. Full variable domain (rest looked up from reference TRBV19 and TRBJ1-1): DGGITQSPKYLFRKEGQNVTLSCEQNLNHDAMYWYRQDPGQGLRLIYYSQIVNDFQKGDIAEGYSVSREKKESFPLTVTSAQKNPTAFYLCASTTGGYTEAFFGQGTRLTVV.

The chain recombines TRBV6-5 with TRBJ1-5, with D possibly being TRBD1 (5 bases). Trimming took off 6 bases at V and 3 bases at J, with 12 bases between the two ends. This CDR3 is 14 amino acids long. Per germline, CDR1 MNHEY and CDR2 SVGAGI. The CDR3 loop reads CASSLGDFNQPQHF. The CDR3, as DNA: TGTGCCAGCAGCCTAGGGGACTTCAATCAGCCCCAGCATTTT.

The chain is built from TRBV7-3 and TRBJ2-2; D possibly corresponds to TRBD2 (5 bases). V gave up 5 bases and J gave up 7 bases, with 11 bases separating them. The CDR3 extends over 13 amino acids. The germline V gene encodes CDR1 SGHTA and CDR2 FQGTGA. The CDR3 loop is CASSPGNDGELFF. The CDR3 DNA reads as TGTGCCAGCAGCCCCGGGAATGACGGGGAGCTGTTTTTT.

V gene TRBV19 combines with J gene TRBJ1-5, with 8 positions matching TRBD1. This CDR3 is built from 14 residues. In germline, CDR1 is LNHDA, CDR2 SQIVND (reference sequence). Trimming cost V 8 bases and J 5 bases; bases outside gene matches: 8. Here the CDR3 DNA reads TGTGCCAGTTCTCAACAGGGGGGTTATCAGCCCCAGCATTTT. Its translation: CASSQQGGYQPQHF.

The chain is built from TRBV3-1 (or the pseudogene TRBV3-2) and TRBJ1-1; D gene ambiguous. Trimming took 2 bases from V and 0 from J, leaving 7 bases between them. The length of the CDR3 is 14 residues. Germline CDR1 LGHDT, CDR2 YNNKEL (reference sequence). CDR3 DNA: TGTGCCAGCAGCCAAATCCCGGTGAACACTGAAGCTTTCTTT. It codes for CASSQIPVNTEAFF.

The gene calls are TRBV2 and TRBJ1-2, with a weak D call TRBD1 (6 bases). V was clipped by 7 bases and J by 3 bases, with 9 bases between them. CDR1 and CDR2 (germline): SNHLY, FYNNEI. This CDR3 region has 12 residues. CDR3 sequence (DNA): TGTGCCAGCACTGACAGGTACTATGGCTACACCTTC. It specifies CASTDRYYGYTF.

This clone was recorded only once. The chain carries TRBV9 and TRBJ1-5; 10 nucleotides line up with TRBD1. The CDR3 has 21 residues. Germline V gene lookup returns CDR1 SGDLS and CDR2 YYNGEE. The junction had 23 bases not matched to a gene; V was cut back by 4 bases and J by 4 bases. The CDR3 is CASSSRTGQGKNLGYNQPQHF. The CDR3 nucleotides are TGTGCCAGCAGCTCCCGTACGGGACAGGGGAAAAATTTGGGGTATAATCAGCCCCAGCATTTT.

The chain combines TRBV5-4 with TRBJ1-1; the match to TRBD1 covers 12 bases. This CDR3 has 18 amino acids. The germline CDR1 and CDR2 sequences are SGHNT and YYREEE (reference sequence). Trimming cost V 3 bases and J 4 bases; bases outside gene matches: 13. The DNA for the CDR3 is TGTGCCAGCAGCTCCAGATCCGGGACAGGGGGCGCCCGCACTGAAGCTTTCTTT. Amino acids: CASSSRSGTGGARTEAFF.

The chain links TRBV19 to TRBJ1-1, with 9 nucleotides matching TRBD1. V shed 5 bases, J shed 9 bases, and the junction held 16 bases outside the gene matches. Germline V gene data show CDR1 as LNHDA and CDR2 as SQIVND (reference sequence). CDR3 length: 16 residues. This CDR3 is CASSPGTGKPEPQAFF. The CDR3 DNA follows: TGTGCCAGTAGTCCCGGGACAGGGAAACCCGAACCCCAAGCTTTCTTT.

The rearrangement joins TRBV19 to TRBJ2-7, with 7 bases fitting TRBD2. CDR1 and CDR2 from the germline V gene are LNHDA and SQIVND (reference sequence). V lost 3 bases, J lost 4 bases, and 6 bases stayed unmatched. The CDR3 is made up of 14 amino acids. This CDR3 is CASSISASGYEQYF. CDR3 DNA: TGTGCCAGTAGTATCTCGGCTAGCGGATACGAGCAGTACTTC.

V gene TRBV7-2 combines with J gene TRBJ2-2, with TRBD1 matching over 8 bases. Germline V gene lookup returns CDR1 SGHTA and CDR2 FQGNSA. The junction had 5 bases not matched to a gene; V was cut back by 1 base and J by 7 bases. The CDR3 length is 15 residues. The CDR3 coding sequence is TGTGCCAGCAGCTTAGATGGGACAGGTCGCGGGGAGCTGTTTTTT. This codes for CASSLDGTGRGELFF.

The chain couples TRBV29-1 to TRBJ1-2; D not certain. CDR1 and CDR2 from the germline V gene are SQVTM and ANQGSEA. Trimming cost V 0 bases and J 0 bases, with 14 bases left between them. CDR3 size: 16 residues. The CDR3 nucleotides read TGCAGCGTTGAAGATCCGGAAGCGAGAGCTAACTATGGCTACACCTTC. Protein product: CSVEDPEARANYGYTF.

The genes are TRBV11-2 and TRBJ1-2, with D maybe TRBD1 (5 bases). The V end lost 1 base, the J end lost 0 bases, and 12 bases lay between the germline ends. The CDR3 runs 16 residues. Germline-derived CDR1 and CDR2 are SGHAT and FQNNGV. The CDR3 region has the DNA TGTGCCAGCAGCTTAGGGTCCGGCAGGGCTAACTATGGCTACACCTTC. This translates into CASSLGSGRANYGYTF.

A few counts support this clone. The chain recombines TRBV3-1 (or the pseudogene TRBV3-2) with TRBJ2-1, with 10 positions matching TRBD2. The CDR3 is 17 amino acids. The V gene end was trimmed by 0 bases and the J gene end by 4 bases; junction bases not matched to a gene: 6. From germline, CDR1 is LGHDT and CDR2 YNNKEL (reference sequence). The CDR3 sequence is CASSQDSSGRRYNEQFF. The CDR3 DNA reads TGTGCCAGCAGCCAAGACTCTAGCGGGAGAAGGTACAATGAGCAGTTCTTC.

The J gene is TRBJ1-5, the V gene TRBV24-1, with 7 nucleotides matching TRBD1. V dropped 9 bases and J dropped 3; count of bases not matched to a gene: 4. Germline V CDR1 and CDR2: KGHDR, SFDVKD. The CDR3 totals 13 residues. CDR3 sequence: CATQGQLNQPQHF. DNA of the CDR3: TGTGCCACCCAGGGACAGCTCAATCAGCCCCAGCATTTT.

J is TRBJ2-1 and V is TRBV7-9; TRBD1 matches 7 bases. This CDR3 region has 13 residues. Germline V gene lookup returns CDR1 SEHNR and CDR2 FQNEAQ (reference sequence). J was trimmed by 12 bases and V by 2 bases; bases with no gene match: 7. The CDR3 sequence is CASSLRGGPPQFF. CDR3 nucleotide sequence: TGTGCCAGCAGCTTAAGAGGGGGCCCTCCGCAGTTCTTC.

The chain uses TRBV18 and TRBJ2-1; D unresolved. The CDR3 extends over 15 amino acids. The germline V gene has CDR1 KGHSH and CDR2 LQKENI. The V and J ends lost 2 bases and 2 bases respectively, with 10 bases between them. This CDR3 is CASSPNINPYNEQFF. DNA of the CDR3: TGTGCCAGCTCACCAAACATAAACCCCTACAATGAGCAGTTCTTC.

The J gene is TRBJ1-4, the V gene TRBV6-4, with D hard to call. V gave up 5 bases and J gave up 4 bases, with 14 bases separating them. Germline lookup yields CDR1 MRHNA and CDR2 SNTAGT. The CDR3 loop spans 15 amino acids. CDR3 sequence: CASSPSSGNNEKLFF. DNA for the CDR3: TGTGCCAGCAGTCCGTCGAGCGGGAATAATGAAAAACTGTTTTTT.

This clone appeared a single time. The chain joins TRBV7-3 to TRBJ2-1; D is ambiguous. The germline V gene has CDR1 SGHTA and CDR2 FQGTGA. The CDR3 is 13 amino acids. V lost 2 bases, J lost 4 bases, and 6 bases lay in between. The CDR3 DNA reads TGTGCCAGCAGCTTAGGAGAATACAATGAGCAGTTCTTC. This encodes CASSLGEYNEQFF.

The V call is TRBV6-6, the J call TRBJ1-4; 9 positions agree with TRBD1. The germline gives CDR1 MNHNY, CDR2 SVGAGI (reference sequence). Germline trimming cut 4 bases from V and 6 bases from J; bases unmatched to any gene: 9. This CDR3 has 16 amino acids. CDR3 protein: CASSFQTGGEDEKLFF. The CDR3 coding sequence is TGTGCCAGCAGTTTCCAGACAGGGGGAGAGGATGAAAAACTGTTTTTT.

J is TRBJ1-6 and V is TRBV9, with D possibly being TRBD1 (5 bases). The CDR3 runs to 20 residues. Germline CDR1 and CDR2: SGDLS and YYNGEE. Trimming stripped 3 bases from V and 5 bases from J, with 27 bases between. CDR3 sequence reads: CASSARLNGGRRTDNSPLHF. CDR3 nucleotides: TGTGCCAGCAGCGCCCGACTAAATGGGGGGAGGAGAACAGATAATTCACCCCTCCACTTT.

The genes are TRBV11-3 and TRBJ1-1; D not certain. The CDR3 spans 13 residues. The V gene's germline CDR1 is SGHNT and CDR2 YENEEA. Trimming pared 5 bases from V and 6 bases from J, leaving 13 bases between. The DNA for the CDR3 is TGTGCCAGCAGCGGAGAGGGCGGCCCTGAAGCTTTCTTT. This translates into CASSGEGGPEAFF.

The CDR3 coding sequence is TGCGCCAGCAGCCCCTCACCGGGAAACACTGAAGCTTTCTTT. Translating gives CASSPSPGNTEAFF. This chain uses TRBV5-1 with TRBJ1-1; D ambiguous. This CDR3 region has 14 residues. From germline, CDR1 is SGHRS and CDR2 YFSETQ. Trimming pared 4 bases from V and 2 bases from J, leaving 12 bases between. The full variable domain, its missing parts supplied by reference TRBV5-1 and TRBJ1-1, is KAGVTQTPRYLIKTRGQQVTLSCSPISGHRSVSWYQQTPGQGLQFLFEYFSETQRNKGNFPGRFSGRQFSNSRSEMNVSTLELGDSALYLCASSPSPGNTEAFFGQGTRLTVV.

This chain uses TRBV18 with TRBJ1-2; D is possibly TRBD1 (5 bases). This CDR3 comprises 16 residues. Trimming took 0 bases from V and 8 from J, leaving 19 bases between them. The germline V gene encodes CDR1 KGHSH and CDR2 LQKENI. The CDR3 DNA reads TGTGCCAGCTCACCACCGTGGCCGGAGTCAGGGTCCGGCTACACCTTC. Its translation: CASSPPWPESGSGYTF. Supplemented by reference TRBV18 and TRBJ1-2, the full variable domain reads NAGVMQNPRHLVRRRGQEARLRCSPMKGHSHVYWYRQLPEEGLKFMVYLQKENIIDESGMPKERFSAEFPKEGPSILRIQQVVRGDSAAYFCASSPPWPESGSGYTFGSGTRLTVV.

The rearrangement uses TRBV2 and TRBJ1-1; 8 positions agree with TRBD1. Losses at the gene ends were 7 bases for V and 4 bases for J; bases not matched to a gene: 11. This CDR3 has 15 amino acids. The germline V gene encodes CDR1 SNHLY and CDR2 FYNNEI. The CDR3 coding sequence is TGTGCCAGCACCACTGCAGGGGGCGCGGGCACTGAAGCTTTCTTT. Translating it yields CASTTAGGAGTEAFF.

This clone appeared once. The chain couples TRBV5-4 to TRBJ2-5; 9 positions match TRBD1. The CDR3 has 16 residues. V lost 4 bases, J lost 4 bases, and 11 bases stayed unmatched. Germline V gives CDR1 SGHNT, CDR2 YYREEE (reference sequence). In DNA form, the CDR3 reads TGTGCCAGCAGCAACAACCGGGACAGGGTCGGAGAGACCCAGTACTTC. This gives the protein CASSNNRDRVGETQYF. Full variable domain (outside the CDR3, taken from reference TRBV5-4 and TRBJ2-5): ETGVTQSPTHLIKTRGQQVTLRCSSQSGHNTVSWYQQALGQGPQFIFQYYREEENGRGNFPPRFSGLQFPNYSSELNVNALELDDSALYLCASSNNRDRVGETQYFGPGTRLLVL.

V is TRBV7-9 and J is TRBJ1-3; D possibly corresponds to TRBD1 (5 bases). Germline V lookup: CDR1 SEHNR, CDR2 FQNEAQ (reference sequence). Between the trimmed V and J ends, which lost 3 bases and 8 bases, there was a span of 23 bases. This CDR3 comprises 17 residues. The CDR3 spells CASSFSAVAGQSDTIYF. The CDR3 bases are TGTGCCAGCAGCTTCTCCGCGGTCGCAGGACAATCTGACACCATATATTTT.

The V gene is TRBV29-1, the J gene TRBJ2-1; weak D call: TRBD1 (5 bases). V lost 6 bases and J lost 0, with 12 bases in between. From germline, CDR1 is SQVTM and CDR2 ANQGSEA. This CDR3 contains 14 residues. The CDR3 is CSVNQGFSYNEQFF. CDR3 sequence (DNA): TGCAGCGTAAACCAGGGATTCTCCTACAATGAGCAGTTCTTC.